The T cell receptor (beta chain) under discussion was sequenced for a study of control samples from healthy donors and cancer patients. Trimming took 5 bases from V and 7 from J, leaving 8 bases between them. CDR3 size: 11 residues. The germline V gene encodes CDR1 SNHLY and CDR2 FYNNEI. Sequencing was performed with immunoSEQ multiplex PCR; in TCRdb, only in-frame clones are kept and a portion is missing. This sample has some 120,000 clones; less than 95% occur once, and the top ten carry 8.5% to 10%. The sequencing sample was made of blood. The chain couples TRBV2 to TRBJ1-2, with D maybe TRBD1 (5 bases). The sequence derives from a man between 18 and 35 years old in good health. The CDR3 loop is CASSTGGGYTF. The DNA for the CDR3 is TGTGCCAGCAGTACGGGGGGTGGCTACACCTTC.